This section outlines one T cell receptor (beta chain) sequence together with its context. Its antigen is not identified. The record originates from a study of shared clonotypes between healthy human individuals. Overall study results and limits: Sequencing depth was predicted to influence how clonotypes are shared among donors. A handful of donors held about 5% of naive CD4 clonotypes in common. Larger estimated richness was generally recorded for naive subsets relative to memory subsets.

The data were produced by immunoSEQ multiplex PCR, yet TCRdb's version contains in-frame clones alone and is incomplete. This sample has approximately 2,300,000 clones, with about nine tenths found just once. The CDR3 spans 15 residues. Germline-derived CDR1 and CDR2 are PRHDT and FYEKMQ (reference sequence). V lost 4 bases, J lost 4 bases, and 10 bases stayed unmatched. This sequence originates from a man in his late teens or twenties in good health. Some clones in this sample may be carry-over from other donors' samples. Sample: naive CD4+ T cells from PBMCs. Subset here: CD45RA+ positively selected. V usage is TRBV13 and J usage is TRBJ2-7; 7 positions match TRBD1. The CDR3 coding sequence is TGTGCCAGCAGCTCCAACCGGGACAGAAAATACGAGCAGTACTTC. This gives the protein CASSSNRDRKYEQYF.